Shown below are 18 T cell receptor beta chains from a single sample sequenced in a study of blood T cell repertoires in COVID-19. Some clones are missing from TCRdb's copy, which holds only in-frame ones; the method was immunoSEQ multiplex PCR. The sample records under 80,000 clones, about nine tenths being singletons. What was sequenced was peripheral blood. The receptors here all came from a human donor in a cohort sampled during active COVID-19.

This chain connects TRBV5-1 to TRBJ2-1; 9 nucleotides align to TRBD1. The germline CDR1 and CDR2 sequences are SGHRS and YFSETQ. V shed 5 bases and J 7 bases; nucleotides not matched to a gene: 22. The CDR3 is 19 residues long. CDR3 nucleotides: TGCGCCAGCAGACTACCGGGACAGGGATTGCCAAATACAAAAAATGAGCAGTTCTTC. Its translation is CASRLPGQGLPNTKNEQFF.

The CDR3 is CATSDEGETQYF. Here the CDR3 DNA reads TGTGCCACCAGTGATGAGGGAGAGACCCAGTACTTC. The V gene is TRBV24-1, the J gene TRBJ2-5, with D perhaps matching TRBD2 (5 bases). From germline, CDR1 is KGHDR and CDR2 SFDVKD. The CDR3 is 12 amino acids. V lost 3 bases to trimming and J lost 4 bases, with 5 bases between them.

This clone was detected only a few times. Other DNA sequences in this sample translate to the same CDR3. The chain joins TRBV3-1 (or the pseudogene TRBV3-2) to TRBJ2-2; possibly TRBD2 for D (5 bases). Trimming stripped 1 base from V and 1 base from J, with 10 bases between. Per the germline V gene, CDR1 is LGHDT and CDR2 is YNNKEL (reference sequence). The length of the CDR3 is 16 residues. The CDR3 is CASSQALSGNTGELFF. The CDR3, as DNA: TGTGCCAGCAGCCAAGCGCTCAGCGGGAACACCGGGGAGCTGTTTTTT.

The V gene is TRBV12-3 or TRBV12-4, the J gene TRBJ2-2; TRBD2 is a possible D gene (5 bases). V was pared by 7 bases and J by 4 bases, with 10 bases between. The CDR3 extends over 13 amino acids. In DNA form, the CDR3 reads TGTGCCAGCAAAGTAGAGGGCACCGGGGAGCTGTTTTTT. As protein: CASKVEGTGELFF.

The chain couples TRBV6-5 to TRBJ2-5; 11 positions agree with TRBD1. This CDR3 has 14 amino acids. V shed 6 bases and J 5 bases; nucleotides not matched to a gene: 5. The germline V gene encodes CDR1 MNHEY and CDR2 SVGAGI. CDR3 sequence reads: CASSRTGGRETQYF. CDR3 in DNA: TGTGCCAGCAGCCGGACAGGGGGCCGGGAGACCCAGTACTTC.

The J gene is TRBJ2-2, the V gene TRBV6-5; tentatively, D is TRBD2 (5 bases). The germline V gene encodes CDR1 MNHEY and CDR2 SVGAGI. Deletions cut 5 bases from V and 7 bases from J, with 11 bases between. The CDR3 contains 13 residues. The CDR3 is CASSPDSLGELFF. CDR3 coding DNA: TGTGCCAGCAGTCCGGACTCGCTCGGGGAGCTGTTTTTT.

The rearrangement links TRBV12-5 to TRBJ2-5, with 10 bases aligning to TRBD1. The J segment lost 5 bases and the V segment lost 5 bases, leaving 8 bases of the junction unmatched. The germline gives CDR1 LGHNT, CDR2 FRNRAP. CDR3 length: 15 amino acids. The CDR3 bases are TGTGCTAGTGGTCCCCCTCGGACAGGGGGGGAGACCCAGTACTTC. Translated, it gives CASGPPRTGGETQYF.

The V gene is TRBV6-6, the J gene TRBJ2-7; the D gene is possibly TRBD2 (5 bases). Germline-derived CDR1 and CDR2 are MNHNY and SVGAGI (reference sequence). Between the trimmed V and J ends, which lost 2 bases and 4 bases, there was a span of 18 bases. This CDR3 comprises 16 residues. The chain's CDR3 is CASSYPTREVVYEQYF. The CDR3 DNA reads TGTGCCAGCAGTTACCCCACCCGGGAAGTAGTATACGAGCAGTACTTC.

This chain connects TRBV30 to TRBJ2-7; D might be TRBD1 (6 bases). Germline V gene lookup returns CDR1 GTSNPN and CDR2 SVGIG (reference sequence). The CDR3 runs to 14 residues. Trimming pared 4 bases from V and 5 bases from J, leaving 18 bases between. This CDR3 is CAWTPTTGLDEQYF. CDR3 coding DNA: TGTGCCTGGACCCCCACGACAGGTCTCGACGAGCAGTACTTC.

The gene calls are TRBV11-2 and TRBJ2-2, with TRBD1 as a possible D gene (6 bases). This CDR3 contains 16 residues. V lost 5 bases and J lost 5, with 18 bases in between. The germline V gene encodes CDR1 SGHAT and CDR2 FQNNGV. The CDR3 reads CASSKGDTLVTGELFF. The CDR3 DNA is TGTGCCAGCAGCAAGGGGGACACCTTGGTAACCGGGGAGCTGTTTTTT. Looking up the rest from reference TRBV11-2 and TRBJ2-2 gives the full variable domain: EAGVAQSPRYKIIEKRQSVAFWCNPISGHATLYWYQQILGQGPKLLIQFQNNGVVDDSQLPKDRFSAERLKGVDSTLKIQPAKLEDSAVYLCASSKGDTLVTGELFFGEGSRLTVL.

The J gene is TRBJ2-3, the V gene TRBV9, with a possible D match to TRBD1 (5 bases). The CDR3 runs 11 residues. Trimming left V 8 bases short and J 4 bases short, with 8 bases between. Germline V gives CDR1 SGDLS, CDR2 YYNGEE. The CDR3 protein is CASSTADTQYF. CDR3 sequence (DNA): TGTGCCAGTTCGACAGCAGATACGCAGTATTTT.

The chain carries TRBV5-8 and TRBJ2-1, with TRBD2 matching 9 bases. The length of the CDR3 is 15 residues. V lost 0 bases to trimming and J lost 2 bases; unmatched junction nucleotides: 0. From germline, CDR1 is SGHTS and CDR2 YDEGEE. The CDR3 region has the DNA TGTGCCAGCAGCTTGGGACTAGCGGCCTACAATGAGCAGTTCTTC. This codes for CASSLGLAAYNEQFF.

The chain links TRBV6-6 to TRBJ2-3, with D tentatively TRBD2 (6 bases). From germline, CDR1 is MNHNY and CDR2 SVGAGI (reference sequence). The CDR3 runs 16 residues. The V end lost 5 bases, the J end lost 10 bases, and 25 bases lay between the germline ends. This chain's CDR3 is CASSQTSQQSSGSQYF. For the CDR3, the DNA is TGTGCCAGCAGTCAAACCTCACAACAAAGTAGCGGCTCGCAGTATTTT.

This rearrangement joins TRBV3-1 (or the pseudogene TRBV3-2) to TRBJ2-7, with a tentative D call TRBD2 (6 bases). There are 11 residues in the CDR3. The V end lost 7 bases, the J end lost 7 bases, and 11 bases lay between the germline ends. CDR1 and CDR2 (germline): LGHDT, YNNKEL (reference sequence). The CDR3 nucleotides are TGTGCCAGCAAGAACCGGGGGGAGCAGTACTTC. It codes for CASKNRGEQYF.

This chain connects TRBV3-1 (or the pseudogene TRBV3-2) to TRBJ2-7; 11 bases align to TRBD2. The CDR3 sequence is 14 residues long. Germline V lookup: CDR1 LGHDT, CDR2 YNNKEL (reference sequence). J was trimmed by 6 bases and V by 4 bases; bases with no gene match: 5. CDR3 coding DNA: TGTGCCAGCAGCCTTAGCGGGAGGGCCCGCGAGCAGTACTTC. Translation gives CASSLSGRAREQYF.

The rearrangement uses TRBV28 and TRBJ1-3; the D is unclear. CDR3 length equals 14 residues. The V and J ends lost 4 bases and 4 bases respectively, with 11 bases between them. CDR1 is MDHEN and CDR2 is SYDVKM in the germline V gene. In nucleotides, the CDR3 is TGTGCCAGCAGTTATGAGACATGGGGAAACACCATATATTTT. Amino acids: CASSYETWGNTIYF.

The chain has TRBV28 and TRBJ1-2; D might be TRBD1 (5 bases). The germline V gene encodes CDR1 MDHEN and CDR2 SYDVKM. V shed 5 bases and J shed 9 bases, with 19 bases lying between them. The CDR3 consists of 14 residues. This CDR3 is CASSTRTKVVSYTF. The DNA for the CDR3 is TGTGCCAGCAGTACGCGGACAAAAGTGGTTAGCTACACCTTC.

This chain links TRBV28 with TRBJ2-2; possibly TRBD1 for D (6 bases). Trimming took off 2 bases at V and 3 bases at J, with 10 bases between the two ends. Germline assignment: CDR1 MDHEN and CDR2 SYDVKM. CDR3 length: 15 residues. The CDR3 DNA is TGTGCCAGCAGTTTAGCAGGGGCCGACACCGGGGAGCTGTTTTTT. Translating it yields CASSLAGADTGELFF.